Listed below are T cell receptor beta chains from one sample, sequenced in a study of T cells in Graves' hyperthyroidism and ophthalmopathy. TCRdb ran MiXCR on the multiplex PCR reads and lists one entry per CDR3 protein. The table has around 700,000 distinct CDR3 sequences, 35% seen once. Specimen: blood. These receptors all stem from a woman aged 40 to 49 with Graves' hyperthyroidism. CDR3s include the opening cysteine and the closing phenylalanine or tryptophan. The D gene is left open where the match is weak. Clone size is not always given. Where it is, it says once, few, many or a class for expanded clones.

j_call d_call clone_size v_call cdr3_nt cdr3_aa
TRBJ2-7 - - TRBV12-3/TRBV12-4 TGTGCCAGCAGTCCTGCGGGACAGATATACGAGCAGTACTTC CASSPAGQIYEQYF
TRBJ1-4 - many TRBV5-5 TGTGCCAGCACCGAGGGAAATTGGGATGAAAAACTGTTTTTT CASTEGNWDEKLFF
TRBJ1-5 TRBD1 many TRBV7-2 TGTGCCAGCAGCTGGGGGACAGGGAGGGAACAGCCCCAGCATTTT CASSWGTGREQPQHF
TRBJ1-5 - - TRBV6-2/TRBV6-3 TGTGCCAGCAGTTACGTACCGGGCAATCAGCCCCAGCATTTT CASSYVPGNQPQHF
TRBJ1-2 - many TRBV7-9 TGTGCCAGCAGCCCCGCGGTAGTGGGCTATGGCTACACCTTC CASSPAVVGYGYTF
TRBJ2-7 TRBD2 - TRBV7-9 TGTGCCAGCAGCTTGTTTTCCCTAGCGGGAGGGCCGAACTACGAGCAGTACTTC CASSLFSLAGGPNYEQYF
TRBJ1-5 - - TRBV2 TGTGCCAGCGGGGGGGGGGGAGGATCTCAGCCCCAGCATTTT CASGGGGGSQPQHF
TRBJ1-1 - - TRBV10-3 TGTGCCAGCAACAATATCAGACTCAGGGAGAACACTGAAGCTTTCTTT CASNNIRLRENTEAFF
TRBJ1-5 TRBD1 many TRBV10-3 TGTGCCATCAGTACGGGACAGGGCGATCAGCCCCAGCATTTT CAISTGQGDQPQHF
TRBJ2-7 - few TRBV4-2 TGTGCCAGCAGCCAAGATGCCCCCGACTCCGCCTACGAGCAGTACTTC CASSQDAPDSAYEQYF
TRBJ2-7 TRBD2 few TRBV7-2 TGTGCCAGCAGCCCCAGCCAAGCGGGAGTCTACGAGCAGTACTTC CASSPSQAGVYEQYF
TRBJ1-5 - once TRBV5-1 TGCGCCAGCAGCCAAGCACTTAGCAATCAGCCCCAGCATTTT CASSQALSNQPQHF
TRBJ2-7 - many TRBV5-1 TGCGCCAGCAGCTTGGGGTCAGGGTACTCCTACGAGCAGTACTTC CASSLGSGYSYEQYF
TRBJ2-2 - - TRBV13 TGTGCCAGCAGCACCGGACAGCCCCCGAACACCGGGGAGCTGTTTTTT CASSTGQPPNTGELFF
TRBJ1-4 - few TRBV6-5 TGTGCCAGCACCTTCGGCCACGGTCCGAATGAAAAACTGTTTTTT CASTFGHGPNEKLFF
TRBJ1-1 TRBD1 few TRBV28 TGTGCCAGCAGTTTCGGGACAGGGGGCTTCGGGGGGGCTTTCTTT CASSFGTGGFGGAFF
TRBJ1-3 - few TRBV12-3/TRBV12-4 TGTGCCAGCAGCCCCCGAGCCCGAGGGGCGCGGGGAAACACCATATATTTT CASSPRARGARGNTIYF
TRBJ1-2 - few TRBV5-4 TGTGCCAGCAGCCCGCCAGGGATCTATGGCTACACCTTC CASSPPGIYGYTF